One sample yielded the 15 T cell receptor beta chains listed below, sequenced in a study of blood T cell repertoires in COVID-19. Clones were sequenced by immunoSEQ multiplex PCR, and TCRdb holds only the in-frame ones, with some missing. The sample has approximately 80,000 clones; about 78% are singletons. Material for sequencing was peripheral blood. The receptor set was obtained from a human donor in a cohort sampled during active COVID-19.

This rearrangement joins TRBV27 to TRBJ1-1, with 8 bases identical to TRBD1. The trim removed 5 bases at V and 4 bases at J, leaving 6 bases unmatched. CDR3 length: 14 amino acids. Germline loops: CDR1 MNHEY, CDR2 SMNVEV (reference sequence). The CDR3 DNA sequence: TGTGCCAGCAGTCACGCCGACAGGGGCACTGAAGCTTTCTTT. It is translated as CASSHADRGTEAFF.

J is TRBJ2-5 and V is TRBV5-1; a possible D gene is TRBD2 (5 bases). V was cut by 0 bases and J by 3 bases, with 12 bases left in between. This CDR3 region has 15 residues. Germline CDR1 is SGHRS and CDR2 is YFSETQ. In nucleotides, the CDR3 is TGCGCCAGCAGCTTGGTGGGGTGGGGAGAAGAGACCCAGTACTTC. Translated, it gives CASSLVGWGEETQYF.

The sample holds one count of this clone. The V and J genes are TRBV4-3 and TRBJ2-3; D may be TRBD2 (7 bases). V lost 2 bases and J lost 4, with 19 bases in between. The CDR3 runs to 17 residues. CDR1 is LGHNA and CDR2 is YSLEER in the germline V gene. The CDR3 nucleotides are TGCGCCAGCAGCCAACTAATGGGGAGGGGGATCGCAGATACGCAGTATTTT. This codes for CASSQLMGRGIADTQYF.

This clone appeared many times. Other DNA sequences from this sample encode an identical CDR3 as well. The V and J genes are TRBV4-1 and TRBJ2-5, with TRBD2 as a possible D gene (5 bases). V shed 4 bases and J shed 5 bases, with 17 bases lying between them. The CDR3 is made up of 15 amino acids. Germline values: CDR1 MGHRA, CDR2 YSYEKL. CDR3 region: CASSPVEGGVETQYF. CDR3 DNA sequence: TGCGCCAGCAGCCCCGTAGAAGGAGGCGTGGAGACCCAGTACTTC.

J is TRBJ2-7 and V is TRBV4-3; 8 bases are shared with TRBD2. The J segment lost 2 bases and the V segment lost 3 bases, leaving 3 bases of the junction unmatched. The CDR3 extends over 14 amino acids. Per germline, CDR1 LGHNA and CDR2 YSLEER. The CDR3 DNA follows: TGCGCCAGCAGCCAGTCACTAGCGGCCTACGAGCAGTACGTC. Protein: CASSQSLAAYEQYV.

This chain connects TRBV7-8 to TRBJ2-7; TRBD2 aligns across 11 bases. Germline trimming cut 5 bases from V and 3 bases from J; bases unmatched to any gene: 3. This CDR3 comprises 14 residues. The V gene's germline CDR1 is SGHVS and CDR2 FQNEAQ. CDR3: CASSRGTSGYEQYV. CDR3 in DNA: TGTGCCAGCAGCCGAGGGACTAGCGGCTACGAGCAGTACGTC.

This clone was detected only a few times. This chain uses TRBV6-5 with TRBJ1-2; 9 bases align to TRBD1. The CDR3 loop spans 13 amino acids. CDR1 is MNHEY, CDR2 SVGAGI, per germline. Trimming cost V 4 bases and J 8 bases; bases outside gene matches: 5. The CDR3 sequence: CASSLQGALGYTF. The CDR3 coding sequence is TGTGCCAGCAGTTTACAGGGGGCGCTGGGCTACACCTTC.

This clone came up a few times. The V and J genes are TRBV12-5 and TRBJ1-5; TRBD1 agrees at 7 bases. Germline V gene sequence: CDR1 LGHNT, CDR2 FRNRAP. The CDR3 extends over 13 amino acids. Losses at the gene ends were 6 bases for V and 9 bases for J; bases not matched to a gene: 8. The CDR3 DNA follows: TGTGCTAGTGGACTGACAGGGAGTGGGCCCCAGCATTTT. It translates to CASGLTGSGPQHF.

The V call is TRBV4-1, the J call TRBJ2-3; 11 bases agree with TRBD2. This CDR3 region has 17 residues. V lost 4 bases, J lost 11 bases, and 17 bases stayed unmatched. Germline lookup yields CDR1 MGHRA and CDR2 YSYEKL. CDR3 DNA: TGCGCCAGCAGCCGCCCAGGGACTAGCGGTGGGAGAAGGGAGCAGTATTTT. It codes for CASSRPGTSGGRREQYF.

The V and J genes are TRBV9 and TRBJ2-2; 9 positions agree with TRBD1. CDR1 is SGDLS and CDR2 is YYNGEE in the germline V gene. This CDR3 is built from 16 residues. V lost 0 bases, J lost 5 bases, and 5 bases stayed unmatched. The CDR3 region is CASSVGVQGATGELFF. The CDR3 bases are TGTGCCAGCAGCGTAGGGGTACAGGGGGCAACCGGGGAGCTGTTTTTT.

This CDR3 reads CASSLEAQGANTEAFF. The CDR3 DNA sequence: TGCGCCAGCAGCTTGGAAGCCCAGGGGGCGAACACTGAAGCTTTCTTT. This sequence joins TRBV5-1 and TRBJ1-1; 8 nucleotides agree with TRBD1. The ends lost 0 bases at V and 1 base at J; junction bases unmatched: 5. The CDR3 consists of 16 residues. The V gene's germline CDR1 is SGHRS and CDR2 YFSETQ. Variable domain in full (rest from reference TRBV5-1 and TRBJ1-1): KAGVTQTPRYLIKTRGQQVTLSCSPISGHRSVSWYQQTPGQGLQFLFEYFSETQRNKGNFPGRFSGRQFSNSRSEMNVSTLELGDSALYLCASSLEAQGANTEAFFGQGTRLTVV.

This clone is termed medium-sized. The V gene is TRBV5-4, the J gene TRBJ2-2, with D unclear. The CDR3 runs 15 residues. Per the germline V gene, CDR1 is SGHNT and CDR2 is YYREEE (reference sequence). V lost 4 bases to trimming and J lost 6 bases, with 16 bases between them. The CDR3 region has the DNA TGTGCCAGCAGCCCTCTAGTAGTTCCGGCCGGGGAGCTGTTTTTT. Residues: CASSPLVVPAGELFF.

This chain's CDR3 is CASSQDRQGNQPQHF. For the CDR3, the DNA is TGCGCCAGCAGCCAAGATAGACAGGGTAATCAGCCCCAGCATTTT. The V and J genes are TRBV4-1 and TRBJ1-5; 7 nucleotides match TRBD1. The CDR3 length is 15 residues. The germline CDR1 and CDR2 sequences are MGHRA and YSYEKL. V shed 0 bases and J 4 bases; nucleotides not matched to a gene: 3.

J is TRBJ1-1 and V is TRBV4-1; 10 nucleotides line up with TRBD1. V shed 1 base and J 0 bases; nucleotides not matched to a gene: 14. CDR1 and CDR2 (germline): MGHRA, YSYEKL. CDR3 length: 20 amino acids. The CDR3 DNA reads TGCGCCAGCAGCCAAGGGGGGACAGGGGTCCTCTTACACATGAACACTGAAGCTTTCTTT. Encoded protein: CASSQGGTGVLLHMNTEAFF.

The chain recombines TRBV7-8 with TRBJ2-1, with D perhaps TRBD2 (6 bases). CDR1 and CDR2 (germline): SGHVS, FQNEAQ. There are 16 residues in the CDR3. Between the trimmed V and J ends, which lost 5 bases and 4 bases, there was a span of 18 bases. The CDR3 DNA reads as TGTGCCAGCAGCCCCTCCGGAAGCGGGTATTACAATGAGCAGTTCTTC. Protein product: CASSPSGSGYYNEQFF.